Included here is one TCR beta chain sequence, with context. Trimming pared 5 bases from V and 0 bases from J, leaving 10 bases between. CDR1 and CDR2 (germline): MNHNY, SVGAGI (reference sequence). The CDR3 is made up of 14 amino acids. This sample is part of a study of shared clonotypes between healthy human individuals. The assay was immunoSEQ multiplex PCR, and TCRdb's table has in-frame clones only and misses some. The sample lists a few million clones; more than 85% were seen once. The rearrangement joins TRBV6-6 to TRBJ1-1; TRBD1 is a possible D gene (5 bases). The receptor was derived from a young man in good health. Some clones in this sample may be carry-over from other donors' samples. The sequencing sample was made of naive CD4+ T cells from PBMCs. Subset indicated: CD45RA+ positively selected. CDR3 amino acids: CASSGGIMNTEAFF. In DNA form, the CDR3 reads TGTGCCAGCAGTGGGGGGATCATGAACACTGAAGCTTTCTTT.